This TCR beta chain was observed in a study of T cells in Graves' hyperthyroidism and ophthalmopathy. This CDR3 region has 12 residues. Germline CDR1 and CDR2: SGHRS and YFSETQ. TCR beta CDR3 regions were amplified from RNA transcripts. The TCR CDR3 was amplified in a first-round RT-PCR using the HTBI primer set. MiXCR, applied by TCRdb to the multiplex PCR reads, yields one record per CDR3 protein. The sample has roughly 570,000 distinct CDR3 sequences, around 14% seen once; the top ten hold 7.3%. To note about this clonotype: The target antigen is unknown. One junction end disagrees with the germline gene, perhaps due to a read error.

Study results and limitations: Blood also carried most thyroid clonotypes expanded above 0.001. The model foresaw ophthalmopathy a median around 6.8 months prior to onset.

The TCR sequence derives from a woman aged 30 to 39 with Graves' hyperthyroidism. The rearrangement links TRBV5-1 to TRBJ2-3; no firm D call. The sample taken for sequencing was blood. CDR3 sequence: CASSVSPDTQYF. CDR3 in DNA: TGTGCCAGCAGCGTCTCCCCGGATACGCAGTATTTT. Complete variable domain (other parts from reference TRBV5-1 and TRBJ2-3): KAGVTQTPRYLIKTRGQQVTLSCSPISGHRSVSWYQQTPGQGLQFLFEYFSETQRNKGNFPGRFSGRQFSNSRSEMNVSTLELGDSALYLCASSVSPDTQYFGPGTRLTVL.